Below, 22 T cell receptor beta chains from the same sample are listed, as sequenced in a study of identical twins. TCRdb ran MiXCR on the 5' RACE reads and lists one entry per CDR3 protein. Among about 520,000 distinct CDR3 sequences, 22% were seen once, and the ten largest hold around 0.9%. These same data were also listed under a study on T cells expressing NK-cell markers.

The sequencing input was CD4+ T cells sorted from blood. The source of these receptors is a young woman in good health.

This clonotype was observed a handful of times. The chain is built from TRBV7-8 and TRBJ2-7; 7 bases match TRBD2. The CDR3 has 16 amino acids. Trimming removed 5 bases from V and 2 bases from J; junction bases left unmatched: 12. Germline V gives CDR1 SGHVS, CDR2 FQNEAQ. The CDR3 sequence: CASSKGSAGGTYEQYF. CDR3 coding DNA: TGTGCCAGCAGCAAGGGGTCGGCCGGGGGGACCTACGAGCAGTACTTC.

The chain combines TRBV5-5 with TRBJ1-2; a possible D gene is TRBD1 (6 bases). The V end lost 0 bases, the J end lost 4 bases, and 19 bases lay between the germline ends. Germline V gene data show CDR1 as SGHKS and CDR2 as YYEKEE (reference sequence). The CDR3 length is 17 residues. CDR3: CASSLVGGSPDIYGYTF. DNA of the CDR3: TGTGCCAGCAGCTTGGTGGGGGGCTCCCCTGACATCTATGGCTACACCTTC.

This clonotype was observed a handful of times. This chain links TRBV20-1 with TRBJ2-5, with 7 bases that match TRBD1. This CDR3 has 11 residues. V shed 8 bases, J shed 5 bases, and the junction held 5 bases outside the gene matches. CDR1 is DFQATT and CDR2 is SNEGSKA in the germline V gene (reference sequence). The CDR3 here is CSTGAGETQYF. The CDR3 bases are TGCAGTACAGGGGCTGGTGAGACCCAGTACTTC.

This clonotype was observed a handful of times. The rearrangement uses TRBV5-1 and TRBJ2-3, with 7 bases aligning to TRBD1. The CDR3 spans 13 residues. The germline gives CDR1 SGHRS, CDR2 YFSETQ. V gave up 4 bases and J gave up 1 base; unmatched junction bases: 0. CDR3 region: CASSGTGTDTQYF. The CDR3 coding sequence is TGCGCCAGCAGCGGGACAGGCACAGATACGCAGTATTTT.

The sample holds a few counts of this clonotype. The chain joins TRBV20-1 to TRBJ2-1; D is possibly TRBD1 (5 bases). V was clipped by 6 bases and J by 5 bases, with 17 bases between them. The CDR3 length is 14 residues. Germline loops: CDR1 DFQATT, CDR2 SNEGSKA (reference sequence). The CDR3 loop is CSARKPRADNEQFF. CDR3 sequence (DNA): TGCAGTGCGCGAAAACCCAGGGCGGACAATGAGCAGTTCTTC.

The chain joins TRBV5-1 to TRBJ2-5; D remains ambiguous. Trimming cost V 0 bases and J 1 base, with 10 bases left between them. This CDR3 is 15 amino acids long. Germline loops: CDR1 SGHRS, CDR2 YFSETQ. The CDR3 nucleotides are TGCGCCAGCAGCTTGGCCGGAACCCTCCAAGAGACCCAGTACTTC. Its protein is CASSLAGTLQETQYF.

The V gene is TRBV5-1, the J gene TRBJ1-6; 7 positions match TRBD1. V lost 5 bases, J lost 0 bases, and 8 bases stayed unmatched. The CDR3 length is 17 residues. Germline CDR1 reads SGHRS; CDR2 reads YFSETQ. This CDR3 reads CASRSGTEFSYNSPLHF. In DNA form, the CDR3 reads TGCGCCAGCAGATCCGGGACAGAATTCTCCTATAATTCACCCCTCCACTTT.

The rearrangement uses TRBV5-1 and TRBJ2-2, with D possibly TRBD2 on 6 matching bases. CDR3 length equals 17 residues. V lost 4 bases, J lost 7 bases, and 23 bases lay in between. The germline V gene has CDR1 SGHRS and CDR2 YFSETQ. This chain's CDR3 is CASSHPWLASGGGELFF. As DNA, the CDR3 is TGCGCCAGCAGCCACCCTTGGCTAGCGTCAGGTGGCGGGGAGCTGTTTTTT.

V is TRBV25-1 and J is TRBJ1-2; no reliable D call. CDR1 is MGHDK, CDR2 SYGVNS, per germline. This CDR3 contains 14 residues. V lost 1 base and J lost 2, with 8 bases in between. As DNA, the CDR3 is TGTGCCAGCAGTGAATCAGGCCGCAACTATGGCTACACCTTC. It is translated as CASSESGRNYGYTF.

The chain uses TRBV20-1 and TRBJ1-5, with 7 bases that match TRBD1. Germline CDR1 reads DFQATT; CDR2 reads SNEGSKA (reference sequence). This CDR3 has 14 residues. With 6 bases clipped from V and 7 bases from J, the junction kept 12 bases outside the gene matches. Here the CDR3 DNA reads TGCAGTGCCGAAAACAGGGGCGAAGGGCAGCCCCAGCATTTT. Translation: CSAENRGEGQPQHF.

This rearrangement joins TRBV29-1 to TRBJ2-1, with TRBD1 matching over 10 bases. This CDR3 comprises 12 residues. Germline CDR1 reads SQVTM; CDR2 reads ANQGSEA. V lost 7 bases and J lost 6; bases outside the gene matches: 3. The CDR3, as DNA: TGCAGCGGAAGGGACAGGGGCAATGAGCAGTTCTTC. Its translation is CSGRDRGNEQFF.

This rearrangement joins TRBV5-1 to TRBJ2-7, with 10 positions matching TRBD1. The CDR3 loop spans 18 amino acids. The ends lost 0 bases at V and 4 bases at J; junction bases unmatched: 13. CDR1 is SGHRS and CDR2 is YFSETQ in the germline V gene. In nucleotides, the CDR3 is TGCGCCAGCAGCTTGGCGACCCTTCCGGGACAGGGGTGGTACGAGCAGTACTTC. Protein sequence: CASSLATLPGQGWYEQYF. Full variable domain (missing parts from reference TRBV5-1 and TRBJ2-7): KAGVTQTPRYLIKTRGQQVTLSCSPISGHRSVSWYQQTPGQGLQFLFEYFSETQRNKGNFPGRFSGRQFSNSRSEMNVSTLELGDSALYLCASSLATLPGQGWYEQYFGPGTRLTVT.

This clonotype was picked up many times. The V gene is TRBV7-9, the J gene TRBJ2-1; D might be TRBD2 (6 bases). Germline V CDR1 and CDR2: SEHNR, FQNEAQ (reference sequence). The CDR3 is 16 residues long. V lost 2 bases and J lost 0, with 11 bases in between. The CDR3 DNA is TGTGCCAGCAGCTTAAATGCGGGGACCTCCTACAATGAGCAGTTCTTC. Residues: CASSLNAGTSYNEQFF.

This clonotype was seen many times. At one end the junction does not follow the germline gene, possibly because of a read error. This sequence joins TRBV7-9 and TRBJ2-2; D is ambiguous. The CDR3 runs 12 residues. From germline, CDR1 is SEHNR and CDR2 FQNEAQ (reference sequence). This chain's CDR3 is CASRPNTGELFF. The CDR3 nucleotides read TGCGCCAGCAGACCAAACACCGGGGAGCTGTTTTTT.

This clonotype was counted between two and nine times. The chain links TRBV5-5 to TRBJ2-5, with D tentatively TRBD2 (6 bases). The CDR3 is made up of 14 amino acids. Germline V gene data show CDR1 as SGHKS and CDR2 as YYEKEE (reference sequence). The ends were cut back, 1 base at V and 3 bases at J, with 10 bases in the middle. CDR3: CASSLSGVKETQYF. For the CDR3, the DNA is TGTGCCAGCAGCTTGTCGGGGGTTAAAGAGACCCAGTACTTC.

A few counts support this clonotype. The rearrangement links TRBV29-1 to TRBJ2-3; no clear D. Germline-derived CDR1 and CDR2 are SQVTM and ANQGSEA. This CDR3 has 14 amino acids. V gave up 3 bases and J gave up 4 bases, with 14 bases separating them. The CDR3 nucleotides are TGCAGCGTTGACGGCCTGTTAGCTGCAGATACGCAGTATTTT. This encodes CSVDGLLAADTQYF.

This clonotype was counted a few times. The chain links TRBV10-3 to TRBJ2-3; a weak D match, TRBD2 (5 bases). Germline assignment: CDR1 ENHRY and CDR2 SYGVKD. The CDR3 consists of 13 residues. The germline V and J ends were trimmed by 2 bases and 2 bases, with 5 bases remaining between them. Written as DNA, the CDR3 is TGTGCCATCAGTGAGCGGGACACAGATACGCAGTATTTT. Its translation: CAISERDTDTQYF.

In nucleotides, the CDR3 is TGTGCCAGCAGTGCTGAATTTGTTATCCACGAGCAGTACTTC. This sequence encodes CASSAEFVIHEQYF. The gene calls are TRBV6-1 and TRBJ2-7; the D is unclear. V was clipped by 4 bases and J by 5 bases, with 15 bases between them. CDR1 MNHNS and CDR2 SASEGT come from the germline V gene. The CDR3 covers 14 residues.

This clonotype has ten or more counts. The chain carries TRBV29-1 and TRBJ1-1; D not resolved. V lost 6 bases to trimming and J lost 10 bases, with 18 bases between them. CDR1 and CDR2 from the germline V gene are SQVTM and ANQGSEA. This CDR3 has 12 residues. CDR3 DNA sequence: TGCAGCGTCGGACGGGCCCACGAGGGAGCTTTCTTT. Its translation is CSVGRAHEGAFF.

This clonotype was detected once. The rearrangement links TRBV6-5 to TRBJ2-1; D remains ambiguous. Germline V lookup: CDR1 MNHEY, CDR2 SVGAGI. The ends were cut back, 2 bases at V and 4 bases at J, with 9 bases in the middle. The CDR3 extends over 14 amino acids. The CDR3, as DNA: TGTGCCAGCAGTTACCCAGGCGGTTACAATGAGCAGTTCTTC. Its protein is CASSYPGGYNEQFF.

The chain employs TRBV7-2 and TRBJ2-6, with a possible D match to TRBD1 (6 bases). The ends were cut back, 7 bases at V and 2 bases at J, with 9 bases in the middle. The CDR3 sequence is 14 residues long. Looked up from germline, CDR1 is SGHTA and CDR2 is FQGNSA. CDR3 in amino acids: CASKNRAGANVLTF. The DNA for the CDR3 is TGTGCCAGCAAAAACAGGGCTGGGGCCAACGTCCTGACTTTC.

The rearrangement links TRBV4-2 to TRBJ1-6; D is uncertain. Per germline, CDR1 LGHNA and CDR2 YNFKEQ. With 4 bases removed from V and 0 bases from J, the gap between germline ends came to 16 bases. The length of the CDR3 is 18 residues. The CDR3 loop is CASSPVGVSSSYNSPLHF. CDR3 in DNA: TGTGCCAGCAGCCCCGTCGGAGTCAGCAGCTCCTATAATTCACCCCTCCACTTT.